The 17 T cell receptor beta chains reported below all come from one sample, sequenced in a study of STAT5B mutations in CD4+ large granular lymphocyte leukemia (dated 2022 in TCRdb). The library was generated by the immunoSEQ multiplex PCR assay. Imported from immuneACCESS, the table was reduced by TCRdb to in-frame sequences with V and J called. These copies leave out some clones; in studies compared against another copy, an unresolved V gene accounts for under half, and the cause of the remainder is not known. The sample has under 35,000 clones on record, approximately 67% of them singletons. The ten largest make up approximately 1.6% of the sample. Material for sequencing was CD4+ T cells from blood buffy coats. These receptors were taken from a human donor in good health.

This clone is judged medium-sized. The chain carries TRBV6-1 and TRBJ2-5, with 7 positions matching TRBD1. The CDR3 loop spans 14 amino acids. Trimming took 6 bases from V and 3 from J; bases not matched to a gene: 7. Germline CDR1 is MNHNS and CDR2 is SASEGT. CDR3 protein: CASSQQGLEETQYF. For the CDR3, the DNA is TGTGCCAGCAGCCAACAGGGGCTTGAAGAGACCCAGTACTTC.

This chain joins TRBV5-4 and TRBJ2-5; 15 nucleotides agree with TRBD2. The germline gives CDR1 SGHNT, CDR2 YYREEE (reference sequence). This CDR3 is 18 amino acids long. Trimming at V came to 4 bases and at J to 6 bases, leaving 13 bases not matched to a gene. The CDR3 protein is CASSGLAGGPNMLKTQYF. In DNA form, the CDR3 reads TGTGCCAGCAGCGGACTAGCGGGGGGGCCTAATATGTTAAAGACCCAGTACTTC.

The V call is TRBV5-1, the J call TRBJ2-1; 8 bases fit TRBD1. CDR1 and CDR2 (germline): SGHRS, YFSETQ. Trimming at V came to 4 bases and at J to 8 bases, leaving 8 bases not matched to a gene. This CDR3 has 14 residues. DNA of the CDR3: TGCGCCAGCAGCGCTGGACAGGGTGTGGATGAGCAGTTCTTC. It translates to CASSAGQGVDEQFF. Full variable domain (remainder filled in from reference TRBV5-1 and TRBJ2-1): KAGVTQTPRYLIKTRGQQVTLSCSPISGHRSVSWYQQTPGQGLQFLFEYFSETQRNKGNFPGRFSGRQFSNSRSEMNVSTLELGDSALYLCASSAGQGVDEQFFGPGTRLTVL.

The CDR3 protein is CASSQGTYNEQFF. CDR3 bases: TGTGCCAGCTCACAGGGTACCTACAATGAGCAGTTCTTC. The chain recombines TRBV18 with TRBJ2-1, with no clear D. Trimming stripped 4 bases from V and 2 bases from J, with 6 bases between. The CDR3 runs to 13 residues. Germline V lookup: CDR1 KGHSH, CDR2 LQKENI.

This rearrangement joins TRBV7-9 to TRBJ2-3, with unresolved D. Germline-derived CDR1 and CDR2 are SEHNR and FQNEAQ (reference sequence). The CDR3 has 11 residues. V was shortened by 5 bases and J by 4 bases, with 4 bases between the two germline ends. The CDR3 region is CASSGADTQYF. CDR3 nucleotide sequence: TGTGCCAGCAGCGGCGCAGATACGCAGTATTTT.

Details on this clone: The sample holds other DNA sequences that translate to the same CDR3. The chain employs TRBV5-4 and TRBJ2-6; a weak D match, TRBD2 (6 bases). The CDR3 is 15 amino acids. The V and J ends lost 0 bases and 2 bases respectively, with 6 bases between them. In germline, CDR1 is SGHNT, CDR2 YYREEE (reference sequence). The CDR3 nucleotides read TGTGCCAGCAGCTTGGGGGGGGCTGGGGCCAACGTCCTGACTTTC. Translation gives CASSLGGAGANVLTF.

The V call is TRBV2, the J call TRBJ1-1; a weak D match, TRBD1 (5 bases). Germline CDR1 SNHLY, CDR2 FYNNEI. The CDR3 covers 17 residues. Trimming removed 7 bases at V and 0 bases at J, with 21 bases between. The CDR3 spells CASTGGAGRGMNTEAFF. CDR3 DNA: TGTGCCAGCACGGGGGGTGCAGGCCGGGGCATGAACACTGAAGCTTTCTTT.

This rearrangement joins TRBV10-1 to TRBJ2-3; weak D call: TRBD2 (6 bases). This CDR3 has 14 residues. V was clipped by 6 bases and J by 0 bases, with 10 bases between them. Germline values: CDR1 WNHNN, CDR2 SYGVQD (reference sequence). The CDR3 sequence: CASRRDLSTDTQYF. For the CDR3, the DNA is TGCGCCAGCAGACGGGACTTAAGCACAGATACGCAGTATTTT.

This clone was counted a few times. J is TRBJ2-7 and V is TRBV9; 9 bases line up with TRBD1. The CDR3 length is 15 residues. In germline, CDR1 is SGDLS, CDR2 YYNGEE. V gave up 3 bases and J gave up 3 bases; unmatched junction bases: 7. As DNA, the CDR3 is TGTGCCAGCAGCGAGGGAACAGGGGGCTTCTACGAGCAGTACTTC. Protein product: CASSEGTGGFYEQYF.

The chain has TRBV4-3 and TRBJ1-2; 12 positions match TRBD1. V dropped 6 bases and J dropped 6; count of bases not matched to a gene: 8. The CDR3 extends over 15 amino acids. Germline-derived CDR1 and CDR2 are LGHNA and YSLEER. In DNA, the CDR3 is TGCGCCAGCAGTCCGTCGGGGACAGGGGGCCATGGCTACACCTTC. This sequence encodes CASSPSGTGGHGYTF.

V gene TRBV15 combines with J gene TRBJ2-6; maybe TRBD2 (5 bases). CDR3 length: 16 residues. V lost 0 bases, J lost 0 bases, and 6 bases lay in between. Germline loops: CDR1 LNHNV, CDR2 YYDKDF (reference sequence). CDR3 residues: CATSRDRGSGANVLTF. The CDR3 DNA reads TGTGCCACCAGCAGAGATCGGGGCTCTGGGGCCAACGTCCTGACTTTC.

Here the CDR3 reads CASSRGTGDTGELFF. Here the CDR3 DNA reads TGTGCCAGCAGCCGCGGGACAGGGGACACCGGGGAGCTGTTTTTT. This sequence joins TRBV7-3 and TRBJ2-2; 10 bases fit TRBD1. The CDR3 is 15 amino acids. Germline V gene data show CDR1 as SGHTA and CDR2 as FQGTGA. Trimming removed 5 bases from V and 3 bases from J; junction bases left unmatched: 3.

The chain employs TRBV5-1 and TRBJ1-1, with D perhaps matching TRBD1 (5 bases). V shed 4 bases and J shed 2 bases, with 12 bases lying between them. The CDR3 loop spans 14 amino acids. Germline CDR1 and CDR2: SGHRS and YFSETQ. This CDR3 is CASSGRQLNTEAFF. CDR3 DNA: TGCGCCAGCAGCGGACGACAGCTCAACACTGAAGCTTTCTTT.

The chain has TRBV5-1 and TRBJ2-7; D remains ambiguous. This CDR3 contains 13 residues. V gave up 0 bases and J gave up 5 bases, with 9 bases separating them. In germline, CDR1 is SGHRS, CDR2 YFSETQ. CDR3: CASSLDYGDEQYF. In DNA form, the CDR3 reads TGCGCCAGCAGCTTGGATTATGGGGACGAGCAGTACTTC.

This clone was detected only a few times. The rearrangement uses TRBV2 and TRBJ1-1, with no clear D. The CDR3 is 15 amino acids. Germline loops: CDR1 SNHLY, CDR2 FYNNEI. V was cut by 0 bases and J by 2 bases, with 10 bases left in between. The CDR3 coding sequence is TGTGCCAGCAGTGAAGCGCCTAGGCTTAACACTGAAGCTTTCTTT. It encodes CASSEAPRLNTEAFF.

The chain combines TRBV11-3 with TRBJ2-1, with 12 bases aligning to TRBD2. V was clipped by 3 bases and J by 6 bases; unmatched bases: 3. The CDR3 contains 15 residues. Germline V gene data show CDR1 as SGHNT and CDR2 as YENEEA. The CDR3 bases are TGTGCCAGCAGCTTCGGACTAGCGGGGACCAATGAGCAGTTCTTC. As protein: CASSFGLAGTNEQFF.

CDR3 region: CASSQGVLAGGQYYNEQFF. Here the CDR3 DNA reads TGTGCCAGCAGCCAAGGGGTCCTAGCGGGGGGGCAGTACTACAATGAGCAGTTCTTC. This chain joins TRBV4-2 and TRBJ2-1; TRBD2 matches 12 bases. This CDR3 spans 19 amino acids. V was pared by 1 base and J by 3 bases, with 10 bases of the junction left unmatched. The germline V gene encodes CDR1 LGHNA and CDR2 YNFKEQ.